The sequence of this T cell receptor (beta chain) was determined in a study of T-cell reconstitution after alpha-beta-depleted transplantation in children. There are a few counts of this clonotype. What it binds is not known. This sample's TCRbeta library carried unique molecular identifier barcodes. TCRdb redid the calling of the PCR reads with MiXCR, one entry per CDR3 protein. The table lists roughly 50,000 distinct CDR3 sequences, 44% of them singletons. The CDR3 covers 13 residues. Trimming cost V 3 bases and J 3 bases, with 8 bases left between them. Study-wide findings and caveats: It was surviving recipient T cells and thymic progenitors that gave some patients high TCRbeta diversity at day 60. The study reportedly traced alpha-beta T cells about two months after transplant to several hundred expanded graft clones. T-cell counts and diversity were attributed mostly to newly produced T cells one year after transplant.

The specimen was PBMCs, mostly from graft donor cells, collected 360 days after TCRalphabeta/CD19-depleted stem cell transplant. The clonotype comes from a male patient between 10 and 17 years old who had a stem cell transplant for acute lymphoblastic leukemia, so the T cells may come from the graft donor. This sequence joins TRBV12-3 or TRBV12-4 and TRBJ1-1, with D uncertain. Written as DNA, the CDR3 is TGTGCCAGCAGTTTGTTACGGGACACTGAAGCTTTCTTT. Translated: CASSLLRDTEAFF.